This T cell receptor beta chain came from a study of cytomegalovirus exposure and HLA in healthy donors. CDR1 is MNHEY, CDR2 SVGAGI, per germline. V lost 0 bases to trimming and J lost 4 bases, with 15 bases between them. The length of the CDR3 is 16 residues. General study findings and limits: Cytomegalovirus-associated status was assigned to some 160 TCR beta chains.

Profiled with immunoSEQ multiplex PCR; TCRdb holds only in-frame clones, not every one. The sample consists of more than 250,000 clones, roughly 90% of them appearing once. On this clone itself: Its antigen remains unknown.

The specimen was PBMCs. The chain is built from TRBV6-5 and TRBJ1-1; unclear D gene. The TCR originated in a young woman in good health and CMV-seronegative. CDR3 amino acids: CASSYSGSGASTEAFF. CDR3 nucleotides: TGTGCCAGCAGTTACTCCGGCTCGGGTGCGAGCACTGAAGCTTTCTTT.